The present TCR beta chain was sequenced within a study of control samples from healthy donors and cancer patients. Sequencing was performed with immunoSEQ multiplex PCR; in TCRdb, only in-frame clones are kept and a portion is missing. The sample consists of under 60,000 clones, 90% to 95% of them appearing once. CDR1 and CDR2 (germline): MNHEY, SMNVEV (reference sequence). V dropped 5 bases and J dropped 2 bases, with 8 bases sitting between them. The CDR3 extends over 13 amino acids. The chain joins TRBV27 to TRBJ2-3; no clear D. The sequenced material came from blood. The sequence was collected from a young man in good health. The CDR3 nucleotides are TGTGCCAGCAGTCCCCGATACACAGATACGCAGTATTTT. Amino acid sequence: CASSPRYTDTQYF.